This TCR beta chain was observed in a study of tumor-infiltrating lymphocytes in primary liver carcinoma. Findings and limits, study-wide: Tumor-adjacent and tumor-blood pairs overlapped less than tumor region pairs did. Significantly greater top-250-clone fractions characterized tumors relative to blood (p = 0.039).

TCR beta cDNA was reverse-transcribed from 450 to 500 ng of total RNA. The reaction used a constant-region primer and ProtoScript II reverse transcriptase. For TCR beta, libraries were produced by three nested multiplex PCR rounds using slightly modified ARM-PCR. The first two PCR rounds used TRBV1-TRBV30 forward primers with a C-beta reverse primer, around 10 cycles each. TCRdb redid the calling of the multiplex PCR reads with MiXCR, one entry per CDR3 protein. The sample records more than 150,000 distinct CDR3 sequences, around 60% being singletons. Blood RNA originated from unsorted whole blood, with germline DNA additionally extracted. Germline V lookup: CDR1 SQVTM, CDR2 ANQGSEA. V lost 7 bases and J lost 0, with 6 bases in between. This CDR3 comprises 12 residues. This clonotype showed up many times. What it binds is unknown.

The sequenced sample was peripheral blood. This TCR was recovered from a man aged 40-50 years with primary liver carcinoma and hepatitis B virus infection. The rearrangement joins TRBV29-1 to TRBJ1-4; D not certain. CDR3 in amino acids: CSGGSTNEKLFF. DNA of the CDR3: TGCAGCGGCGGATCAACTAATGAAAAACTGTTTTTT.